This is a list of T cell receptor beta chains from one sample in a study of blood T cell repertoires in COVID-19. Only in-frame clones appear in the TCRdb table, and some are missing; sequencing was by immunoSEQ multiplex PCR. This table has fewer than 130,000 clones, roughly 69% appearing once. Source material: peripheral blood. Receptor source: a man older than 75 with acute or convalescent COVID-19. The CDR3 runs from the conserved cysteine through the conserved F or W. Fields, in order: clone size, CDR3 length, V gene, D gene, J gene, CDR3 protein, CDR3 DNA. A D gene is named only where the DNA matches it firmly. Clone size appears in some rows only: once, few, many, or a class for an expanded clone.

NA	17	TRBV2	TRBD2	TRBJ2-1	CASSGEVAGAAYNEQFF	TGTGCCAGCAGTGGGGAGGTAGCGGGGGCCGCCTACAATGAGCAGTTCTTC
few	13	TRBV10-3	NA	TRBJ1-3	CAISQASGNTIYF	TGTGCCATCAGCCAGGCCTCTGGAAACACCATATATTTT
NA	14	TRBV13	NA	TRBJ2-7	CASSQRRDPYEQYF	TGTGCCAGCAGCCAACGCCGGGATCCCTACGAGCAGTACTTC
few	15	TRBV6-6	NA	TRBJ2-5	CASSYPMQGGETQYF	TGTGCCAGCAGTTATCCTATGCAGGGGGGAGAGACCCAGTACTTC
NA	15	TRBV5-4	TRBD2	TRBJ2-7	CASSPGGAGGLEQYF	TGTGCCAGCAGCCCAGGTGGAGCGGGAGGCCTCGAGCAGTACTTC
NA	14	TRBV10-2	TRBD2	TRBJ2-1	CASSESVAGTEQFF	TGCGCCAGCAGTGAGTCGGTAGCGGGAACTGAGCAGTTCTTC
NA	14	TRBV4-1	TRBD1	TRBJ2-3	CATQDRPVSNTQYF	TGCGCCACCCAGGACAGGCCCGTTTCAAATACGCAGTATTTT
NA	13	TRBV12-3/TRBV12-4	NA	TRBJ1-5	CASSYQGYQPQHF	TGTGCCAGCAGTTATCAGGGGTATCAGCCCCAGCATTTT
NA	16	TRBV28	TRBD1	TRBJ2-3	CASSLEGQGATDTQYF	TGTGCCAGCAGTTTAGAGGGACAGGGGGCAACAGATACGCAGTATTTT
many	14	TRBV5-4	NA	TRBJ2-1	CASSLGDISDEQFF	TGTGCCAGCAGCTTGGGGGACATTTCGGATGAGCAGTTCTTC
NA	12	TRBV2	NA	TRBJ2-5	CASRRVEETQYF	TGTGCCAGCAGGAGGGTTGAAGAGACCCAGTACTTC
few	14	TRBV5-4	TRBD1	TRBJ1-6	CASSLKGGSSPLHF	TGTGCCAGCAGCTTGAAAGGGGGCAGCTCACCCCTCCACTTT
few	14	TRBV9	NA	TRBJ1-1	CASSAGGWGTEAFF	TGTGCCAGCAGCGCGGGGGGCTGGGGCACTGAAGCTTTCTTT
NA	14	TRBV28	NA	TRBJ2-7	CASSFRGSSDEQYF	TGTGCCAGCAGTTTTAGGGGCAGCTCAGACGAGCAGTACTTC
NA	18	TRBV18	TRBD2	TRBJ2-1	CASSPPLLTSGSNNEQFF	TGTGCCAGCTCACCACCCCTGCTTACTAGCGGGTCCAACAATGAGCAGTTCTTC
NA	16	TRBV7-3	TRBD2	TRBJ2-1	CASSYDAGGNYNEQFF	TGTGCCAGCAGCTACGATGCGGGAGGGAACTACAATGAGCAGTTCTTC
NA	11	TRBV5-4	NA	TRBJ1-2	CASSNERGYTF	TGTGCCAGCAGCAACGAGCGGGGCTACACCTTC
NA	15	TRBV7-6	TRBD2	TRBJ2-5	CASSLGWGGQETQYF	TGTGCCAGCAGCTTAGGTTGGGGGGGCCAAGAGACCCAGTACTTC
NA	17	TRBV29-1	NA	TRBJ2-1	CSADMFRGSSSYNEQFF	TGCAGCGCCGACATGTTCAGGGGTTCAAGCTCCTACAATGAGCAGTTCTTC
NA	16	TRBV5-5	TRBD2	TRBJ2-7	CASSLAGGLGFYEQYF	TGTGCCAGCAGCTTGGCCGGGGGGTTAGGGTTCTACGAGCAGTACTTC
few	15	TRBV19	NA	TRBJ2-7	CASSIQLGPRGEQYF	TGTGCCAGTAGTATTCAACTCGGGCCTAGGGGCGAGCAGTACTTC
NA	15	TRBV9	NA	TRBJ2-1	CASSAWGVSYNEQFF	TGTGCCAGCAGCGCCTGGGGAGTCTCCTACAATGAGCAGTTCTTC
once	12	TRBV18	NA	TRBJ2-1	CASSKAGHEQFF	TGTGCCAGCTCAAAGGCTGGGCATGAGCAGTTCTTC
NA	13	TRBV19	NA	TRBJ1-2	CASSIDLKYGYTF	TGTGCCAGTAGTATCGACTTGAAGTATGGCTACACCTTC
NA	12	TRBV11-3	NA	TRBJ2-3	CASSLDQGRQYF	TGTGCCAGCAGCTTAGACCAGGGAAGGCAGTATTTT
few	13	TRBV27	NA	TRBJ1-5	CASKQGPNQPQHF	TGTGCCAGCAAACAGGGACCGAATCAGCCCCAGCATTTT
NA	15	TRBV4-3	TRBD2	TRBJ2-3	CASSQEGTSQYTQYF	TGCGCCAGCAGCCAAGAGGGGACTAGCCAGTATACGCAGTATTTT
few	17	TRBV18	TRBD2	TRBJ2-3	CASSPRASGSSTDTQYF	TGTGCCAGCTCACCACGAGCTAGCGGGTCAAGCACAGATACGCAGTATTTT